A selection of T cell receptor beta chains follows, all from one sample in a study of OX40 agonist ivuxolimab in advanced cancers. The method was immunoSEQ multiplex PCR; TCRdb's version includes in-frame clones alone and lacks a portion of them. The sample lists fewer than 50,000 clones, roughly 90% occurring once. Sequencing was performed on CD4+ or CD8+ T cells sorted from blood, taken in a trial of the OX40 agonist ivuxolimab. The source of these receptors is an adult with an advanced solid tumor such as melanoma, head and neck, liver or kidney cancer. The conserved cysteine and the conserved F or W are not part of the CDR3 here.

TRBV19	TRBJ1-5	ASSPRQGNQPQH
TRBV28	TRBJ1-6	ASSSPGTGDSPLH
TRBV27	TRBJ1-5	ASSMQVSNQPQH
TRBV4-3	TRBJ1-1	ASSLGGNTEAF
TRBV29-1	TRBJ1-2	SVEDRDRGIYGYT
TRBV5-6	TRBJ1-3	ASSPTPGLGGNTIY
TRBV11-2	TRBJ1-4	ASSLAPGQSRKLF
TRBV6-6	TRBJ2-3	AARGRGSTDTQY
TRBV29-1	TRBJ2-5	SVGDRDFSEETQY
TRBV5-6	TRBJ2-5	ASSSAGRRETQY
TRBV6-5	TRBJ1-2	ASSYSDTMEGYT
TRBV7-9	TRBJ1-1	ASSEKGGKNTEAF
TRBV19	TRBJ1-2	ASTWTGSNGYT
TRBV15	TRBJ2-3	ATSRDLGGELTDTQY
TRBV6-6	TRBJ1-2	ASSYGTGMGDGYT
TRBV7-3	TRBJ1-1	ASSPGAMNTEAF
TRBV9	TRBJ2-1	ASSPGGEQF
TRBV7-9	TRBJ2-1	ASSHPTHDRGLNEQF
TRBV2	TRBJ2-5	AVPDSTQETQY
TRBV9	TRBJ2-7	ASSVEAGGIHEQY
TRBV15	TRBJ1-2	ATSTTFGWDYGYT
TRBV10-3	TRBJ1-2	AIRRDYGYT
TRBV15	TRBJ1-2	ATSRQGQVNYGYT
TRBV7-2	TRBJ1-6	ASSLAWDLNSPLH
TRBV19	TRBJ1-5	ASSIESGLQPQH
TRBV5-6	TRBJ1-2	ASTHPGQNYGYT
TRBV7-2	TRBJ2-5	ASSPISEGRGETQY
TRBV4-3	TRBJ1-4	ASSEGLDGTGNEKLF
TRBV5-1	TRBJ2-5	ASSLGQGLETQY
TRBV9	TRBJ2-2	ASMFGGEPTGELF
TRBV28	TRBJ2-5	ASSSYRTGEGETQY
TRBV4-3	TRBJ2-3	ASSQDLSPATPVTDTQY
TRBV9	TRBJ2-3	ASSVSGGSTDTQY
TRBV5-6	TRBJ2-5	ASSPLSGGLPTQETQY
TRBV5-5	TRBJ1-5	ASSQDRAQQPQH
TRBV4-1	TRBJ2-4	ASSQVREILAGGHLAKNIQY
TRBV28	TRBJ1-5	ASNLGSNQPQH
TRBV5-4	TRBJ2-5	ASSSSGEETQY
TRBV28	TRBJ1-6	ASSIGYSPLH
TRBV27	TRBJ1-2	ASSLRGGIYGYT
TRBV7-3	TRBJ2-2	ASSSSGNTANTGELF
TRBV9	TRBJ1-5	ASSPTGYSNQPQH
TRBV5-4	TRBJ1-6	ASSQETGEGDSPLH
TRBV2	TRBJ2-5	ASMPSGRYQETQY
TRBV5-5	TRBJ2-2	ASSWGTGYTGELF
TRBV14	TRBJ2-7	ASSQESGRSYEQY
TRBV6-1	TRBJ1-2	ASSEEVQPVYGYT
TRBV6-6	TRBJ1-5	ASSYSGIQPQH
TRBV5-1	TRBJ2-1	ASIPDAWDRANEQF
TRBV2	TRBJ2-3	ASSPPDRGLTDTQY
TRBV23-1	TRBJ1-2	ASSQFCSPTGWANYGYT
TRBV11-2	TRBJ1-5	ASRAGTSSNQPQH
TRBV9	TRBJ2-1	ASSPVGLSYNEQF
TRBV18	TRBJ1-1	ASSRGQGETEAF
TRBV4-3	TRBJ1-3	ASSQDSIRSGNTIY
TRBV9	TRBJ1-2	ASSVEAGQGADIGYGYT
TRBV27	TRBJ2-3	ASSQGNTDTQY
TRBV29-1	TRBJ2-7	SVVGVSSYEQY
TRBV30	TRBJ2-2	AWSGHPNTGELF
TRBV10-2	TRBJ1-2	ASRSDRGLRYGYT